What follows are 30 T cell receptor beta chains derived from one specimen sequenced in a study of ipilimumab plus nivolumab after autologous stem cell transplantation. This table comes from immunoSEQ multiplex PCR, and its TCRdb copy is limited to in-frame clones, with some not included. The table lists about 20,000 clones, about three quarters of them singletons. Sequencing used PBMCs, obtained in a trial of ipilimumab plus nivolumab as post-transplant consolidation. The receptors here all came from a male donor with diffuse large B-cell lymphoma.

Here the CDR3 reads CASSEERGQTSQHF. The CDR3 DNA reads as TGTGCCAGCAGTGAAGAGAGGGGTCAAACGTCCCAGCATTTT. This chain connects TRBV6-1 to TRBJ1-5, with D tentatively TRBD1 (5 bases). The germline CDR1 and CDR2 sequences are MNHNS and SASEGT. The germline V and J ends were trimmed by 1 base and 11 bases, with 15 bases remaining between them. The CDR3 runs to 14 residues.

The chain uses TRBV5-4 and TRBJ2-2, with D unresolved. CDR3 size: 16 residues. Between the trimmed V and J ends, which lost 4 bases and 4 bases, there was a span of 17 bases. Germline V gene sequence: CDR1 SGHNT, CDR2 YYREEE (reference sequence). CDR3 sequence: CASSPLNRVFTGELFF. CDR3 nucleotide sequence: TGTGCCAGCAGCCCATTGAACCGCGTTTTCACCGGGGAGCTGTTTTTT. Full variable domain (remainder filled in from reference TRBV5-4 and TRBJ2-2): ETGVTQSPTHLIKTRGQQVTLRCSSQSGHNTVSWYQQALGQGPQFIFQYYREEENGRGNFPPRFSGLQFPNYSSELNVNALELDDSALYLCASSPLNRVFTGELFFGEGSRLTVL.

This clone appeared a few times. The chain recombines TRBV30 with TRBJ2-5; 8 nucleotides agree with TRBD1. V trimming: 5 bases; J trimming: 5 bases; junction bases outside the gene matches: 7. The CDR3 spans 13 residues. Germline V gives CDR1 GTSNPN, CDR2 SVGIG (reference sequence). The CDR3 DNA follows: TGTGCCTGGGGACAGGGTCTTAGGGAGACCCAGTACTTC. Its protein product is CAWGQGLRETQYF.

The chain couples TRBV4-1 to TRBJ1-1, with D unclear. V dropped 2 bases and J dropped 3 bases, with 7 bases sitting between them. The germline V gene has CDR1 MGHRA and CDR2 YSYEKL. The CDR3 runs to 13 residues. The CDR3 here is CASSQIGHTEAFF. The CDR3 DNA follows: TGCGCCAGCAGCCAAATTGGGCACACTGAAGCTTTCTTT.

By share, this clone ranks as medium-sized. CDR3 loop: CASNDRGSGRRTEAFF. CDR3 in DNA: TGTGCCAGCAATGACAGGGGATCGGGTAGGAGGACTGAAGCTTTCTTT. This sequence joins TRBV13 and TRBJ1-1; 8 bases fit TRBD1. There are 16 residues in the CDR3. Trimming removed 7 bases from V and 5 bases from J; junction bases left unmatched: 15. The germline gives CDR1 PRHDT, CDR2 FYEKMQ (reference sequence).

As to this clone: Sequence at one end of the junction differs from germline and may be a read error. V and J are TRBV7-9 and TRBJ2-5; a possible D gene is TRBD1 (5 bases). This CDR3 comprises 15 residues. The V gene's germline CDR1 is SEHNR and CDR2 FQNEAQ (reference sequence). The CDR3 nucleotides read TGTGCCAGCACCTTACAGGCGCTCTTAAGAGAGACCCAGTACTTC. Residues: CASTLQALLRETQYF.

This clone is a singleton in its sample. The chain has TRBV4-1 and TRBJ1-4; no reliable D call. Germline CDR1 and CDR2: MGHRA and YSYEKL. V lost 3 bases to trimming and J lost 6 bases, with 5 bases between them. This CDR3 comprises 12 residues. Here the CDR3 DNA reads TGCGCCAGCAGCCACCCGTATGAAAAACTGTTTTTT. It yields the protein CASSHPYEKLFF.

This chain connects TRBV5-1 to TRBJ2-3, with TRBD2 matching 9 bases. The junction had 7 bases not matched to a gene; V was cut back by 3 bases and J by 2 bases. The CDR3 spans 16 residues. Germline lookup yields CDR1 SGHRS and CDR2 YFSETQ. The CDR3 DNA reads TGCGCCAGCAGCTCCCCGGCGGGGGGGAACACAGATACGCAGTATTTT. Protein product: CASSSPAGGNTDTQYF. Combining the CDR3 with reference TRBV5-1 and TRBJ2-3 gives the whole variable domain KAGVTQTPRYLIKTRGQQVTLSCSPISGHRSVSWYQQTPGQGLQFLFEYFSETQRNKGNFPGRFSGRQFSNSRSEMNVSTLELGDSALYLCASSSPAGGNTDTQYFGPGTRLTVL.

V and J are TRBV7-2 and TRBJ2-7; D call uncertain. The germline V gene has CDR1 SGHTA and CDR2 FQGNSA. This CDR3 is built from 15 residues. V lost 1 base, J lost 6 bases, and 16 bases lay in between. The CDR3 region has the DNA TGTGCCAGCAGCTTAGTTGGTGGGGTGCGGAGCGAGCAGTACTTC. It is translated as CASSLVGGVRSEQYF.

This chain joins TRBV19 and TRBJ1-1; 8 nucleotides line up with TRBD1. V gave up 9 bases and J gave up 4 bases; unmatched junction bases: 4. CDR1 is LNHDA and CDR2 is SQIVND in the germline V gene (reference sequence). The CDR3 covers 12 residues. CDR3 in amino acids: CASPQGATEAFF. The DNA of the CDR3 is TGTGCCAGCCCCCAGGGGGCCACTGAAGCTTTCTTT.

V and J are TRBV19 and TRBJ2-2; no firm D call. Germline CDR1 LNHDA, CDR2 SQIVND (reference sequence). The CDR3 totals 18 residues. Trimming shortened V by 3 bases and J by 10 bases, and 27 bases separated the two germline ends. In DNA form, the CDR3 reads TGTGCCAGTAGTATTCCCCGTAAGACCCGGGCAAATGTATCGGAGCTGTTTTTT. This translates into CASSIPRKTRANVSELFF.

The chain is built from TRBV7-3 and TRBJ2-1; the D gene could be TRBD1 or TRBD2 (7 bases each). Trimming pared 5 bases from V and 9 bases from J, leaving 23 bases between. CDR1 and CDR2 (germline): SGHTA, FQGTGA. The CDR3 extends over 16 amino acids. CDR3 amino acids: CASSPVSQGGQSEQFF. CDR3 bases: TGTGCCAGCAGCCCCGTTTCTCAGGGGGGGCAGAGTGAGCAGTTCTTC.

The CDR3 is CASSLGVGTWTDTQYF. In DNA form, the CDR3 reads TGTGCCAGCAGCTTAGGCGTAGGGACGTGGACAGATACGCAGTATTTT. The rearrangement links TRBV7-2 to TRBJ2-3; tentatively, D is TRBD1 or TRBD2 (5 bases each). CDR3 length: 16 residues. Germline CDR1 SGHTA, CDR2 FQGNSA. The V and J ends lost 1 base and 3 bases respectively, with 14 bases between them. The complete variable domain, with remaining parts taken from reference TRBV7-2 and TRBJ2-3, reads GAGVSQSPSNKVTEKGKDVELRCDPISGHTALYWYRQSLGQGLEFLIYFQGNSAPDKSGLPSDRFSAERTGGSVSTLTIQRTQQEDSAVYLCASSLGVGTWTDTQYFGPGTRLTVL.

J is TRBJ2-1 and V is TRBV28; D is ambiguous. From germline, CDR1 is MDHEN and CDR2 SYDVKM. This CDR3 is built from 15 residues. Trimming took off 3 bases at V and 2 bases at J, with 11 bases between the two ends. DNA for the CDR3: TGTGCCAGCAGTTTCCTGGCCACCGCCTACAATGAGCAGTTCTTC. Its translation is CASSFLATAYNEQFF.

The J gene is TRBJ2-5, the V gene TRBV7-9; D could derive from TRBD1 or TRBD2 (5 bases each). V was shortened by 1 base and J by 5 bases, with 20 bases between the two germline ends. The CDR3 extends over 17 amino acids. Germline lookup yields CDR1 SEHNR and CDR2 FQNEAQ (reference sequence). The CDR3 reads CASSLGTSLQTTETQYF. Written as DNA, the CDR3 is TGTGCCAGCAGCTTAGGGACATCGCTGCAGACTACTGAGACCCAGTACTTC. The whole variable domain, remainder taken from reference TRBV7-9 and TRBJ2-5, is DTGVSQNPRHKITKRGQNVTFRCDPISEHNRLYWYRQTLGQGPEFLTYFQNEAQLEKSRLLSDRFSAERPKGSFSTLEIQRTEQGDSAMYLCASSLGTSLQTTETQYFGPGTRLLVL.

The V call is TRBV29-1, the J call TRBJ1-2; 8 bases match TRBD1. The CDR3 spans 12 residues. With V trimmed by 2 bases and J by 6 bases, 2 bases remained unmatched. Per germline, CDR1 SQVTM and CDR2 ANQGSEA. DNA of the CDR3: TGCAGCGTTGAACAGGACAGGGATGGCTACACCTTC. Its protein is CSVEQDRDGYTF.

The chain combines TRBV6-1 with TRBJ2-1; weak D call: TRBD2 (6 bases). Germline-derived CDR1 and CDR2 are MNHNS and SASEGT. V lost 6 bases and J lost 10, with 13 bases in between. The CDR3 spans 12 residues. CDR3 DNA: TGTGCCAGCAGAACTGGGAGGCCCGAGCAGTTCTTC. It is translated as CASRTGRPEQFF.

The gene calls are TRBV9 and TRBJ2-3; 8 bases map to TRBD1. The CDR3 totals 14 residues. Trimming removed 4 bases from V and 4 bases from J; junction bases left unmatched: 5. Germline-derived CDR1 and CDR2 are SGDLS and YYNGEE. The CDR3 bases are TGTGCCAGCAGCTCAGGGGGCTGGGCAGATACGCAGTATTTT. Encoded protein: CASSSGGWADTQYF.

The rearrangement joins TRBV30 to TRBJ1-1; D is ambiguous. The length of the CDR3 is 13 residues. Deletions cut 0 bases from V and 6 bases from J, with 11 bases between. CDR1 is GTSNPN and CDR2 is SVGIG in the germline V gene (reference sequence). The CDR3 nucleotides are TGTGCCTGGAGTGTACCGGGGAGGGCTGAAGCTTTCTTT. It specifies CAWSVPGRAEAFF.

This clone was detected only once. The CDR3 loop reads CASSVTGDLSYEQYF. CDR3 nucleotides: TGCGCCAGCAGCGTAACAGGGGACCTCTCCTACGAGCAGTACTTC. The rearrangement links TRBV5-1 to TRBJ2-7; 7 bases match TRBD1. The ends lost 4 bases at V and 0 bases at J; junction bases unmatched: 7. Germline loops: CDR1 SGHRS, CDR2 YFSETQ. The CDR3 has 15 residues. Full variable domain (rest looked up from reference TRBV5-1 and TRBJ2-7): KAGVTQTPRYLIKTRGQQVTLSCSPISGHRSVSWYQQTPGQGLQFLFEYFSETQRNKGNFPGRFSGRQFSNSRSEMNVSTLELGDSALYLCASSVTGDLSYEQYFGPGTRLTVT.

This sequence joins TRBV6-5 and TRBJ2-7; unclear D gene. The germline V gene has CDR1 MNHEY and CDR2 SVGAGI. There are 12 residues in the CDR3. V lost 4 bases and J 4 bases, leaving 8 bases between the germline ends. CDR3 coding DNA: TGTGCCAGCAGTTTAGAAAATTACGAGCAGTACTTC. It specifies CASSLENYEQYF.

The J gene is TRBJ2-1, the V gene TRBV10-3; 8 positions agree with TRBD2. The CDR3 consists of 16 residues. Losses at the gene ends were 4 bases for V and 1 base for J; bases not matched to a gene: 6. Per germline, CDR1 ENHRY and CDR2 SYGVKD. The CDR3 DNA sequence: TGTGCCATCAGTGTCAGCGGGGGCAATTCCTACAATGAGCAGTTCTTC. Translation gives CAISVSGGNSYNEQFF.

The chain links TRBV6-1 to TRBJ2-5; 8 nucleotides align to TRBD2. Germline lookup yields CDR1 MNHNS and CDR2 SASEGT. The V gene end was trimmed by 6 bases and the J gene end by 7 bases; junction bases not matched to a gene: 13. The CDR3 length is 15 residues. This chain's CDR3 is CASRERGGPLGTQYF. The CDR3 DNA reads as TGTGCCAGCAGGGAACGCGGGGGGCCGCTTGGGACCCAGTACTTC.

The rearrangement joins TRBV2 to TRBJ2-5; 8 positions match TRBD1. The ends lost 3 bases at V and 1 base at J; junction bases unmatched: 1. The CDR3 is 14 residues long. Germline V gives CDR1 SNHLY, CDR2 FYNNEI. CDR3 sequence (DNA): TGTGCCAGCAGTGACAGGGGGCGCCAAGAGACCCAGTACTTC. Translating it yields CASSDRGRQETQYF.

This clone was seen just once. This chain links TRBV2 with TRBJ2-5; D may correspond to TRBD1 or TRBD2 (6 bases each). V was clipped by 1 base and J by 5 bases, with 17 bases between them. Germline CDR1 and CDR2: SNHLY and FYNNEI. This CDR3 contains 16 residues. The DNA for the CDR3 is TGTGCCAGCAGTGAAGATGCTGTCGGGGGCAGGGAGACCCAGTACTTC. This codes for CASSEDAVGGRETQYF.

Details on this clone: Other DNA sequences in the same sample also yield this CDR3. J is TRBJ1-1 and V is TRBV7-3; perhaps TRBD1 as D (6 bases). The germline gives CDR1 SGHTA, CDR2 FQGTGA. The CDR3 has 14 amino acids. V shed 2 bases and J shed 5 bases, with 12 bases lying between them. The CDR3 region is CASSLLGRGTEAFF. CDR3 nucleotide sequence: TGTGCCAGCAGCTTATTGGGGAGGGGGACTGAAGCTTTCTTT.

This rearrangement joins TRBV11-1 to TRBJ2-3, with no clear D. Germline CDR1 SGHAT, CDR2 FQDESV (reference sequence). The ends were cut back, 4 bases at V and 4 bases at J, with 12 bases in the middle. The CDR3 runs to 14 residues. In DNA, the CDR3 is TGTGCCAGCAGCTCCCCCGTTGGGTCAGATACGCAGTATTTT. It yields the protein CASSSPVGSDTQYF.

J is TRBJ1-5 and V is TRBV7-8, with a possible D match to TRBD1 (6 bases). The CDR3 contains 15 residues. Germline V gives CDR1 SGHVS, CDR2 FQNEAQ. Trimming removed 3 bases from V and 4 bases from J, with 13 bases in between. CDR3 region: CASSFTGTNNQPQHF. The CDR3 bases are TGTGCCAGCAGCTTTACCGGGACAAATAATCAGCCCCAGCATTTT. Full variable domain (rest looked up from reference TRBV7-8 and TRBJ1-5): GAGVSQSPRYKVAKRGQDVALRCDPISGHVSLFWYQQALGQGPEFLTYFQNEAQLDKSGLPSDRFFAERPEGSVSTLKIQRTQQEDSAVYLCASSFTGTNNQPQHFGDGTRLSIL.

The chain joins TRBV7-9 to TRBJ2-4, with 9 bases identical to TRBD2. The CDR3 covers 16 residues. Germline CDR1 reads SEHNR; CDR2 reads FQNEAQ (reference sequence). The junction had 6 bases not matched to a gene; V was cut back by 1 base and J by 5 bases. CDR3 loop: CASSLVGGGAQNIQYF. CDR3 coding DNA: TGTGCCAGCAGCTTAGTGGGCGGGGGGGCCCAAAACATTCAGTACTTC.

This clone was observed a few times. The chain links TRBV28 to TRBJ1-5; D is unclear. CDR1 and CDR2 from the germline V gene are MDHEN and SYDVKM. The CDR3 loop spans 14 amino acids. V was pared by 6 bases and J by 7 bases, with 16 bases between. The CDR3 region is CASSPTRGYQPQHF. CDR3 coding DNA: TGTGCCAGCAGCCCCACTCGAGGGTACCAGCCCCAGCATTTT.